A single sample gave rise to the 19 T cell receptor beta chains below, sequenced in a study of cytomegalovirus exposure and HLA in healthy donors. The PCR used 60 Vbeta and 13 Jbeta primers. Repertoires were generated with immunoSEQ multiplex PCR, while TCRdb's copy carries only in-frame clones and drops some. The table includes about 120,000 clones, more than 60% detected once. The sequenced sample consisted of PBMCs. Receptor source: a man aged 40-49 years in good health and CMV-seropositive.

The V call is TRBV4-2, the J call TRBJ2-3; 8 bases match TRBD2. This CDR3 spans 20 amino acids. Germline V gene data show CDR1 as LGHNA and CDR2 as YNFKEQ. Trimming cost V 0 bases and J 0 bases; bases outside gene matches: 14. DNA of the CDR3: TGTGCCAGCAGCCAAGAAGGGACCAGCGGGGGTCCTCCCAGCACAGATACGCAGTATTTT. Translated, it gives CASSQEGTSGGPPSTDTQYF.

CDR3 DNA sequence: TGCGCCAGCAGCTTGGATCCCGGAAGGCAGGTAAACACTGAAGCTTTCTTT. It specifies CASSLDPGRQVNTEAFF. V is TRBV5-1 and J is TRBJ1-1; D remains unclear. CDR1 and CDR2 (germline): SGHRS, YFSETQ. CDR3 length: 17 residues. V shed 0 bases and J shed 2 bases, with 17 bases lying between them.

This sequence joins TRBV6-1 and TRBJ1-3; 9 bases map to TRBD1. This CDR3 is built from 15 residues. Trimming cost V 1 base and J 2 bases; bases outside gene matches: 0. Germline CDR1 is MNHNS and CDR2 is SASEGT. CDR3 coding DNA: TGTGCCAGCAGTGAAGGACAGGGGGCTGGAAACACCATATATTTT. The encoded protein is CASSEGQGAGNTIYF.

The CDR3 loop is CASSLGPSETQYF. CDR3 in DNA: TGTGCCAGCAGCTTGGGCCCTTCGGAGACCCAGTACTTC. V and J are TRBV7-6 and TRBJ2-5; D call uncertain. Germline-derived CDR1 and CDR2 are SGHVS and FNYEAQ. The CDR3 length is 13 residues. V was cut by 3 bases and J by 5 bases, with 10 bases left in between.

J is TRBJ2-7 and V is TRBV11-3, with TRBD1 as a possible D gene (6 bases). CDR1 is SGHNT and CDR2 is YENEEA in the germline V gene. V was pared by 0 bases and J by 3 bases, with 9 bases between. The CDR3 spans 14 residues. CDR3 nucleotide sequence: TGTGCCAGCAGCTTAGATCTACAGGGCTACGAGCAGTACTTC. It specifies CASSLDLQGYEQYF.

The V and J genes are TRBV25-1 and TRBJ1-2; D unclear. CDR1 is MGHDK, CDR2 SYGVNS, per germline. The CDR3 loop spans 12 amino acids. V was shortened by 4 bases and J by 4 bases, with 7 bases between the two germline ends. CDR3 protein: CASSGWSYGYTF. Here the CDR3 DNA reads TGTGCCAGCAGTGGATGGAGCTATGGCTACACCTTC.

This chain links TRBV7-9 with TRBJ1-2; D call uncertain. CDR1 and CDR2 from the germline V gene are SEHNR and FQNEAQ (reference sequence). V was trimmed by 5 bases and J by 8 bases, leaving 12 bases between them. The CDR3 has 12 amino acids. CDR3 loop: CASSAREGGYTF. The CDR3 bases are TGTGCCAGCAGCGCCCGGGAGGGCGGCTACACCTTC.

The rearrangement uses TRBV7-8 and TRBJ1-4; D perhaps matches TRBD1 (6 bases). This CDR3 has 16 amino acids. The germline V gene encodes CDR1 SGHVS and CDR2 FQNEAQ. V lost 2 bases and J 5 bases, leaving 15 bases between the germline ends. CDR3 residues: CASSLRNRATNEKLFF. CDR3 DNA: TGTGCCAGCAGCTTAAGGAACAGGGCTACGAATGAAAAACTGTTTTTT.

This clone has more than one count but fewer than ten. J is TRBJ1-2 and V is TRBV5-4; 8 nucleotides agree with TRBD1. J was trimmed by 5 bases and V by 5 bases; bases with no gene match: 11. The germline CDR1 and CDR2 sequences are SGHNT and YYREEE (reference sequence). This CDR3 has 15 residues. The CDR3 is CASRPTGQEAYGYTF. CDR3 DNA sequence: TGTGCCAGCAGGCCGACGGGACAGGAGGCGTATGGCTACACCTTC.

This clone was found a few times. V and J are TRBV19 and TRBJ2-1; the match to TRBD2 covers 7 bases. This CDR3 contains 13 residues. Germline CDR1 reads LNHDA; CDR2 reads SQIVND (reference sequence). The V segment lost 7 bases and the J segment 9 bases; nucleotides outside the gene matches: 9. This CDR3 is CASMGGRSGEQFF. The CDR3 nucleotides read TGTGCCAGTATGGGCGGGAGATCGGGTGAGCAGTTCTTC.

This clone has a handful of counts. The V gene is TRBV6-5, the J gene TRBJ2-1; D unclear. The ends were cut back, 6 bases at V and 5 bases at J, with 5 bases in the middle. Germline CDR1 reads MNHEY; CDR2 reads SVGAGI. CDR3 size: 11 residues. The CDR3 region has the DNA TGTGCCAGCAGAGCGAACAATGAGCAGTTCTTC. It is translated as CASRANNEQFF.

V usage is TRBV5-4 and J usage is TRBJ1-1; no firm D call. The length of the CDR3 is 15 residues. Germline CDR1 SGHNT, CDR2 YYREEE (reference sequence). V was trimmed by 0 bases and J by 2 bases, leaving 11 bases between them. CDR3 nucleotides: TGTGCCAGCAGCTTGGCAGGCACGGCCAACACTGAAGCTTTCTTT. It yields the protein CASSLAGTANTEAFF.

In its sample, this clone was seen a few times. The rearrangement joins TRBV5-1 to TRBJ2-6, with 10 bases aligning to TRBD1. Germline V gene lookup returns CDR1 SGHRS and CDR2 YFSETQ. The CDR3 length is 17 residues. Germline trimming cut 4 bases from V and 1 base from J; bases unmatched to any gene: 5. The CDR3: CASSPGTGASGANVLTF. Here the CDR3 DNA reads TGCGCCAGCAGCCCCGGGACAGGGGCTTCTGGGGCCAACGTCCTGACTTTC.

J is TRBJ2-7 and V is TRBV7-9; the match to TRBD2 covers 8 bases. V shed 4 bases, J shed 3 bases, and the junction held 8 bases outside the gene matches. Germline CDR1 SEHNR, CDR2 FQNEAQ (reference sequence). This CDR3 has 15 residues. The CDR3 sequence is CASSSGGTRYYEQYF. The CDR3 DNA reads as TGTGCCAGCAGCTCCGGAGGGACTAGATACTACGAGCAGTACTTC.

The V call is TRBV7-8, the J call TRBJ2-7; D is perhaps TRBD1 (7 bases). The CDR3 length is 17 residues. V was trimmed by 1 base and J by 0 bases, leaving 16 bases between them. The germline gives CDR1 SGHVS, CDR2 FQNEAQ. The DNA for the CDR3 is TGTGCCAGCAGCTTAGGCCAGGGGGGAGTAGTCTCCTACGAGCAGTACTTC. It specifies CASSLGQGGVVSYEQYF.

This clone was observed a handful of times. CDR3 sequence reads: CASSPRTTSGNTIYF. In DNA, the CDR3 is TGTGCCAGTAGTCCGCGGACAACCTCTGGAAACACCATATATTTT. V usage is TRBV19 and J usage is TRBJ1-3; the D gene is possibly TRBD1 (5 bases). The CDR3 length is 15 residues. V lost 5 bases and J lost 0, with 11 bases in between. CDR1 is LNHDA and CDR2 is SQIVND in the germline V gene (reference sequence). Using reference TRBV19 and TRBJ1-3 for the parts outside the CDR3, the full variable domain is DGGITQSPKYLFRKEGQNVTLSCEQNLNHDAMYWYRQDPGQGLRLIYYSQIVNDFQKGDIAEGYSVSREKKESFPLTVTSAQKNPTAFYLCASSPRTTSGNTIYFGEGSWLTVV.

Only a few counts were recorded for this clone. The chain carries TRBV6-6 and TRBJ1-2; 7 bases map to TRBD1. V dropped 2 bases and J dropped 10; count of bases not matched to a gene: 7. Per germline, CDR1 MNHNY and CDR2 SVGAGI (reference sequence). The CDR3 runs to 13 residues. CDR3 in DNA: TGTGCCAGCAGTTACCGGCAGGGGGACGACTACACCTTC. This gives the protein CASSYRQGDDYTF.

CDR3 region: CASSQDLGQGALSGANVLTF. The CDR3 DNA reads as TGTGCCAGCAGCCAAGATTTGGGACAGGGGGCTCTTTCTGGGGCCAACGTCCTGACTTTC. This chain connects TRBV4-2 to TRBJ2-6, with 12 bases fitting TRBD1. CDR3 length: 20 residues. Per the germline V gene, CDR1 is LGHNA and CDR2 is YNFKEQ. With 0 bases clipped from V and 1 base from J, the junction kept 7 bases outside the gene matches.

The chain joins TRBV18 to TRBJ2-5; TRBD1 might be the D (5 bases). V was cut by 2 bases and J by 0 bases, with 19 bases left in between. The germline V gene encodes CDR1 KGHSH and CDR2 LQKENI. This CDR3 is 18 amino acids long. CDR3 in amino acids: CASSPVGQGWGYQETQYF. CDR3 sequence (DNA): TGTGCCAGCTCACCAGTCGGGCAGGGCTGGGGATACCAAGAGACCCAGTACTTC.